This T cell receptor (beta chain) is from a study of cytomegalovirus exposure and HLA in healthy donors. Produced via immunoSEQ multiplex PCR; TCRdb's table is partial and in-frame only. The sample holds 250,000 or so clones, roughly 90% seen once. The germline CDR1 and CDR2 sequences are MDHEN and SYDVKM. This CDR3 has 15 amino acids. Deletions cut 3 bases from V and 2 bases from J, with 13 bases between. Input material: PBMCs. This TCR derives from a man aged 18 to 35 in good health and CMV-seropositive. The chain has TRBV28 and TRBJ1-2, with D possibly TRBD1 on 5 matching bases. The CDR3 region has the DNA TGTGCCAGCAGTTTCTCAAACCGGGACAACTATGGCTACACCTTC. It encodes CASSFSNRDNYGYTF.